This T cell receptor beta chain was identified during a study of T cell clones after liver transplantation. General study findings and limits: Graft donor-reactive T cells may have migrated into the graft rather than being deleted. Conclusions were preliminary, with small, heterogeneous patient groups.

This clone was counted between two and nine times. The antigen remains undetermined. Profiled with immunoSEQ multiplex PCR; TCRdb holds only in-frame clones, not every one. The table records about 76,000 clones, roughly 83% of them present only once. Germline CDR1 reads WSHSY; CDR2 reads SAAADI. The ends lost 3 bases at V and 6 bases at J; junction bases unmatched: 6. The CDR3 totals 15 residues. The TCR originated in a human patient who received a liver transplant. Some T cells may be provided by the graft donor. The rearrangement joins TRBV10-2 to TRBJ2-1; TRBD2 matches at 9 bases. Source: CD4+ T cells from blood, taken at the 22-month timepoint. Here the CDR3 DNA reads TGCGCCAGCAGTGATAGTGGCGGGAGGGCCAATGAGCAGTTCTTC. Encoded protein: CASSDSGGRANEQFF.